Shown below are 13 T cell receptor beta chains from a single sample sequenced in a study of T cells in Graves' hyperthyroidism and ophthalmopathy. The source material, RNA transcripts, was used to amplify TCR beta CDR3 regions. First-round RT-PCR targeting the TCR CDR3 was performed with the HTBI primer set. MiXCR, run by TCRdb on the multiplex PCR reads, gives a single entry per CDR3 protein. The table lists around 500,000 distinct CDR3 sequences, roughly 14% of them singletons. Sequenced sample: blood. Every receptor here comes from a woman aged 18-35 years with Graves' hyperthyroidism.

This clonotype was detected ten times or more. The chain links TRBV18 to TRBJ2-1; D remains unclear. The germline gives CDR1 KGHSH, CDR2 LQKENI. The CDR3 runs to 12 residues. Trimming shortened V by 6 bases and J by 13 bases, and 16 bases separated the two germline ends. CDR3 amino acids: CASSEKEWGQFF. In nucleotides, the CDR3 is TGTGCCAGCTCTGAGAAGGAGTGGGGACAGTTCTTC. Full variable domain (remainder filled in from reference TRBV18 and TRBJ2-1): NAGVMQNPRHLVRRRGQEARLRCSPMKGHSHVYWYRQLPEEGLKFMVYLQKENIIDESGMPKERFSAEFPKEGPSILRIQQVVRGDSAAYFCASSEKEWGQFFGPGTRLTVL.

The chain combines TRBV30 with TRBJ1-2, with 8 positions matching TRBD1. V lost 2 bases to trimming and J lost 4 bases; unmatched junction nucleotides: 9. The CDR3 length is 15 residues. The V gene's germline CDR1 is GTSNPN and CDR2 SVGIG (reference sequence). The CDR3 coding sequence is TGTGCCTGGAGTCCCCGGACAGGGTGGACCTATGGCTACACCTTC. Translation: CAWSPRTGWTYGYTF.

In this sample, this clonotype turned up many times. The V gene is TRBV12-3 or TRBV12-4, the J gene TRBJ1-5; D uncertain. V was pared by 6 bases and J by 1 base, with 10 bases between. The CDR3 covers 14 residues. In DNA, the CDR3 is TGTGCCAGCAGCTCCCGACTAAGCAATCAGCCCCAGCATTTT. Translation: CASSSRLSNQPQHF.

This clonotype was seen more than once but under ten times. This chain connects TRBV5-1 to TRBJ2-7; D call uncertain. V was pared by 6 bases and J by 9 bases, with 13 bases between. The CDR3 has 11 amino acids. Germline V gene data show CDR1 as SGHRS and CDR2 as YFSETQ. The CDR3 coding sequence is TGCGCCAGCACACTCCCCTATCGGCAGTACTTC. Protein sequence: CASTLPYRQYF.

Many counts were recorded for this clonotype. The chain carries TRBV12-3 or TRBV12-4 and TRBJ2-1; 7 bases fit TRBD2. Unmatched junction bases numbered 10, after V lost 3 bases and J lost 8 bases. The CDR3 consists of 15 residues. The CDR3 spells CASSLSGGVYDEQFF. CDR3 DNA sequence: TGTGCCAGCAGTTTGTCGGGAGGAGTATACGATGAGCAGTTCTTC.

This clonotype has a count of ten or more. The chain uses TRBV3-1 and TRBJ1-6; D gene uncertain. Germline-derived CDR1 and CDR2 are LGHDT and YNNKEL (reference sequence). The CDR3 extends over 14 amino acids. V lost 8 bases and J lost 1, with 9 bases in between. The CDR3 spells CASRWQSYNSPLHF. The CDR3, as DNA: TGTGCCAGCCGCTGGCAGTCCTATAATTCACCCCTCCACTTT.

In regard to this clonotype: The CDR3 does not close with the conserved phenylalanine or tryptophan, likely indicating a read error. J is TRBJ1-1 and V is TRBV7-9; D is perhaps TRBD1 (6 bases). V was clipped by 5 bases and J by 2 bases, with 12 bases between them. There are 14 residues in the CDR3. Per germline, CDR1 SEHNR and CDR2 FQNEAQ (reference sequence). The CDR3 region has the DNA TGTGCCAGCAGCCTGTGGACAGTCAACACTGAAGCTTTCCTT. This gives the protein CASSLWTVNTEAFL.

This clonotype was counted many times. CDR3: CASSLHRGTEAFF. The DNA of the CDR3 is TGTGCCAGCAGCTTGCACAGGGGGACTGAAGCTTTCTTT. The genes are TRBV11-3 and TRBJ1-1; 8 bases fit TRBD1. Germline V gene lookup returns CDR1 SGHNT and CDR2 YENEEA. This CDR3 has 13 amino acids. V dropped 3 bases and J dropped 5; count of bases not matched to a gene: 2.

The chain is built from TRBV28 and TRBJ1-2, with D unclear. The CDR3 totals 14 residues. The V end lost 6 bases, the J end lost 5 bases, and 16 bases lay between the germline ends. Germline V gene lookup returns CDR1 MDHEN and CDR2 SYDVKM. The CDR3: CASSPSGQQYGYTF. The CDR3 bases are TGTGCCAGCAGCCCCTCCGGGCAGCAATATGGCTACACCTTC.

This clonotype was counted ten times or more. The J gene is TRBJ1-3, the V gene TRBV11-2, with D unresolved. The CDR3 is 15 amino acids. CDR1 and CDR2 (germline): SGHAT, FQNNGV. Trimming took 5 bases from V and 0 from J, leaving 11 bases between them. In DNA form, the CDR3 reads TGTGCCAGCAGCCCGGGAAGGAGCTCTGGAAACACCATATATTTT. Its translation is CASSPGRSSGNTIYF.

This clonotype was counted at least ten times. The chain combines TRBV14 with TRBJ2-3; a possible D gene is TRBD1 (6 bases). The V gene's germline CDR1 is SGHDN and CDR2 FVKESK. Deletions cut 2 bases from V and 0 bases from J, with 15 bases between. CDR3 size: 17 residues. The CDR3 loop reads CASSQLPGQTSTDTQYF. CDR3 in DNA: TGTGCCAGCAGCCAACTACCCGGACAGACAAGCACAGATACGCAGTATTTT.

This clonotype appeared a few times. Mismatch with germline at one junction end may stem from a read error. DNA of the CDR3: TGTGCCAGCAGTTTAGCAGCCTCCCCGGGACTAGTGTTATACGAGCAGTACTTC. Amino acid sequence: CASSLAASPGLVLYEQYF. This rearrangement joins TRBV13 to TRBJ2-7; TRBD2 aligns across 8 bases. The germline V gene has CDR1 PRHDT and CDR2 FYEKMQ (reference sequence). The CDR3 has 18 amino acids. The full variable domain, rest sourced from reference TRBV13 and TRBJ2-7, is AAGVIQSPRHLIKEKRETATLKCYPIPRHDTVYWYQQGPGQDPQFLISFYEKMQSDKGSIPDRFSAQQFSDYHSELNMSSLELGDSALYFCASSLAASPGLVLYEQYFGPGTRLTVT.

This clonotype was seen repeatedly, ten times or more. V gene TRBV20-1 combines with J gene TRBJ2-6, with TRBD2 as a possible D gene (6 bases). Trimming cost V 4 bases and J 2 bases, with 9 bases left between them. The germline V gene has CDR1 DFQATT and CDR2 SNEGSKA (reference sequence). The CDR3 runs to 14 residues. The CDR3 DNA reads as TGCAGTGCTACGGAGGGCGCTGGGGCCAACGTCCTGACTTTC. It is translated as CSATEGAGANVLTF.